The entry below gives a single T cell receptor beta chain sequence along with its context. These data come from a study of technical replicates of blood from several donors. Generated by immunoSEQ multiplex PCR, the TCRdb table keeps only in-frame clones and is missing some. The sample records tens of thousands of clones, about nine tenths being singletons. The clonotype originates from a human donor in good health. Sequencing was carried out using T cells isolated from PBMCs.

The CDR3 region has the DNA TGTGCCAGTAGTTTCTCCCTCACAGATACGCAGTATTTT. Protein product: CASSFSLTDTQYF. The genes are TRBV19 and TRBJ2-3, with D unresolved. Looked up from germline, CDR1 is LNHDA and CDR2 is SQIVND (reference sequence). Deletions cut 5 bases from V and 2 bases from J, with 8 bases between. This CDR3 comprises 13 residues.